This record concerns one TCR beta chain sequence. This entry is derived from a study of CD8 T cells in Susac syndrome. Random hexamers were used to reverse transcribe 0.5 to 1 ug of RNA. A single record per CDR3 protein comes from TCRdb applying MiXCR to the immunoSEQ multiplex PCR reads. The table records about 47,000 distinct CDR3 sequences, almost 95% of them present only once. Germline V gene sequence: CDR1 LNHDA, CDR2 SQIVND (reference sequence). The CDR3 length is 13 residues. V lost 5 bases and J lost 0, with 7 bases in between. The specimen was CD8+ T cells from PBMCs. V usage is TRBV19 and J usage is TRBJ1-1; unclear D gene. The sequence was collected from a human donor in good health. Here the CDR3 reads CASSRVMNTEAFF. The CDR3 DNA reads TGTGCCAGTAGTCGGGTTATGAACACTGAAGCTTTCTTT. The variable domain in full, with the rest retrieved from reference TRBV19 and TRBJ1-1, is DGGITQSPKYLFRKEGQNVTLSCEQNLNHDAMYWYRQDPGQGLRLIYYSQIVNDFQKGDIAEGYSVSREKKESFPLTVTSAQKNPTAFYLCASSRVMNTEAFFGQGTRLTVV.